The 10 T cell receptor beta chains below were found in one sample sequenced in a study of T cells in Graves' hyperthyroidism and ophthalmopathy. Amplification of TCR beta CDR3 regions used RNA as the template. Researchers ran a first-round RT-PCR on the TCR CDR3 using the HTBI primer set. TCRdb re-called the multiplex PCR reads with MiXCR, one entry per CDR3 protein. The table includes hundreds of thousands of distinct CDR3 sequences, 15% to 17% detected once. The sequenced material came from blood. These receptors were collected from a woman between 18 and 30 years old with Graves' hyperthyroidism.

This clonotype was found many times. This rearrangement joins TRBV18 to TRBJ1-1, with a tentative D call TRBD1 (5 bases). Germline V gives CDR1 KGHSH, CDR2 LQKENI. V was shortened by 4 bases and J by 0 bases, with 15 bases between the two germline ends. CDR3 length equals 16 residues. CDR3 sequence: CASSRGVLGVNTEAFF. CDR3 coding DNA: TGTGCCAGCTCACGAGGAGTTTTAGGGGTGAACACTGAAGCTTTCTTT.

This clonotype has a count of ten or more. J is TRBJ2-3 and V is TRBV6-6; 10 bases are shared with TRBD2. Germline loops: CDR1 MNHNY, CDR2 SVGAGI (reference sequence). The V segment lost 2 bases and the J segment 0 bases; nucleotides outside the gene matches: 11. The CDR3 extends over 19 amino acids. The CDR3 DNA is TGTGCCAGCAGTTACGGGGTAGCGGGAGGTCTACCTAGCACAGATACGCAGTATTTT. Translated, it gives CASSYGVAGGLPSTDTQYF.

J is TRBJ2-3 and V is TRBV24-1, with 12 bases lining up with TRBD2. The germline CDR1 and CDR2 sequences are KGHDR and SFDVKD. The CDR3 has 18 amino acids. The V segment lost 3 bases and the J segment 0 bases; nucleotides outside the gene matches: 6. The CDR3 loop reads CATSDPGLAGTSTDTQYF. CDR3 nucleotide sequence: TGTGCCACCAGTGATCCCGGACTAGCGGGAACGAGCACAGATACGCAGTATTTT.

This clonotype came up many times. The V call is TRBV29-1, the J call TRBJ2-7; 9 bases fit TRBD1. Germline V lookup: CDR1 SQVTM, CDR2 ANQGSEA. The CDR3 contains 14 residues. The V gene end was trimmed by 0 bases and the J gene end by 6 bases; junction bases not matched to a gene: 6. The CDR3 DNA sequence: TGCAGCGTTGAAGACGGACAGGGGCACTGCGAGCAGTACTTC. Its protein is CSVEDGQGHCEQYF.

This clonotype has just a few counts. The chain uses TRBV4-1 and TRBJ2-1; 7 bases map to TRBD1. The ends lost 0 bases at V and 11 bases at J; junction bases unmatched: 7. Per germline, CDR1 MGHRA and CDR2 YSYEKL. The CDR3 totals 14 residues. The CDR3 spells CASSQDVQGRQQFF. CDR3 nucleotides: TGCGCCAGCAGCCAAGATGTACAGGGGCGCCAGCAGTTCTTC.

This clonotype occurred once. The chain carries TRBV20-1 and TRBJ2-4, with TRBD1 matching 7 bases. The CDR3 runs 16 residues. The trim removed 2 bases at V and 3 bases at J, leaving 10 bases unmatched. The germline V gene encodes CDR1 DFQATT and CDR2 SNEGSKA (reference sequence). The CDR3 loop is CSARNRGDRDKNIQYF. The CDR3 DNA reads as TGCAGTGCTAGAAATAGGGGAGACAGGGACAAAAACATTCAGTACTTC.

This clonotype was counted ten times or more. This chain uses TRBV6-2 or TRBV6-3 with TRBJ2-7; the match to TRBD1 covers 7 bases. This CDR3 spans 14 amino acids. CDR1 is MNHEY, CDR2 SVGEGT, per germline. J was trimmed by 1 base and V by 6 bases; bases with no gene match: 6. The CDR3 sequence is CASRTGQASYEQYF. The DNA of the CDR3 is TGTGCCAGCAGGACCGGACAGGCTTCCTACGAGCAGTACTTC.

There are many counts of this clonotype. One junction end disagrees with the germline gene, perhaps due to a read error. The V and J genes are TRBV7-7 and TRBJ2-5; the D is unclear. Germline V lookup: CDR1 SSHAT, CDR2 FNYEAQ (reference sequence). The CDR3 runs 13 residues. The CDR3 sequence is CASSPGLGETQYF. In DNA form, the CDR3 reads TGTGCTAGCAGCCCTGGTCTAGGGGAGACCCAGTACTTC.

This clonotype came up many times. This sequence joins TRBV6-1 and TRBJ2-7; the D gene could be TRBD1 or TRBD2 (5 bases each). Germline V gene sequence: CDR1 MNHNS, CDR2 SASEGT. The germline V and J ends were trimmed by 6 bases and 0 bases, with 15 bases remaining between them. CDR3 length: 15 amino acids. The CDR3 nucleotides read TGTGCCAGCAGGCCCGGGGACCCGAGCTCCTACGAGCAGTACTTC. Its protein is CASRPGDPSSYEQYF.

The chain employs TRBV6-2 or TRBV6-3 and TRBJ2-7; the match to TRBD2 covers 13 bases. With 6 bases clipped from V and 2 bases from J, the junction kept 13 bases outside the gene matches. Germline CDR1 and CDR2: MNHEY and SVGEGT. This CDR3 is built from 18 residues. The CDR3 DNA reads TGTGCCAGCAGACCCCTCCGGACTAGCGGGAGAAAGACCTACGAGCAGTACTTC. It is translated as CASRPLRTSGRKTYEQYF.